This entry lists 15 T cell receptor beta chains sequenced from one sample in a study of T cell repertoires in ileal Crohn's disease. The protocol was immunoSEQ multiplex PCR, while the TCRdb copy is restricted to in-frame clones and leaves out a portion. The repertoire holds 6,400 or so clones, with about 83% as singletons. The sample was ileal tissue. The source is an adult with Crohn's disease.

In its sample, this clone was seen a few times. The chain has TRBV18 and TRBJ2-2, with 8 bases that match TRBD2. The germline CDR1 and CDR2 sequences are KGHSH and LQKENI. This CDR3 comprises 17 residues. V was pared by 3 bases and J by 4 bases, with 10 bases of the junction left unmatched. CDR3: CASSPISGTRFTGELFF. The CDR3 DNA is TGTGCCAGCTCACCTATTTCGGGGACTAGGTTCACCGGGGAGCTGTTTTTT.

In DNA form, the CDR3 reads TGTGCCAGCTCACCACAGCCGAGCGGGAGGGCCAATGAGCAGTTCTTC. Translating gives CASSPQPSGRANEQFF. The chain uses TRBV18 and TRBJ2-1, with TRBD2 identical over 10 bases. Germline values: CDR1 KGHSH, CDR2 LQKENI. This CDR3 has 16 amino acids. The junction had 6 bases not matched to a gene; V was cut back by 1 base and J by 6 bases.

This chain uses TRBV30 with TRBJ2-1; D is perhaps TRBD1 (7 bases). Germline assignment: CDR1 GTSNPN and CDR2 SVGIG (reference sequence). The V end was cut by 4 bases, the J end by 8 bases, with 12 bases between. The CDR3 extends over 12 amino acids. CDR3 sequence (DNA): TGTGCCTGGACAGGGGGGTTCTATGAGCAGTTCTTC. Translated: CAWTGGFYEQFF.

The rearrangement uses TRBV5-5 and TRBJ2-7, with 8 bases lining up with TRBD1. V gave up 4 bases and J gave up 4 bases; unmatched junction bases: 7. CDR1 SGHKS and CDR2 YYEKEE come from the germline V gene (reference sequence). This CDR3 is 14 amino acids long. This chain's CDR3 is CASSLRTGPYEQYF. The CDR3 region has the DNA TGTGCCAGCAGCCTACGGACAGGGCCGTACGAGCAGTACTTC.

The rearrangement links TRBV6-6 to TRBJ1-1; tentative D call: TRBD1 (5 bases). Germline V gene sequence: CDR1 MNHNY, CDR2 SVGAGI (reference sequence). The CDR3 consists of 12 residues. The ends were cut back, 7 bases at V and 3 bases at J, with 9 bases in the middle. The CDR3 nucleotides read TGTGCCAGCAAAGGAGGGGACACTGAAGCTTTCTTT. As protein: CASKGGDTEAFF.

This clone was found once. CDR3: CASSPPGRGGDTQYF. CDR3 nucleotide sequence: TGTGCCAGCTCACCACCCGGACGAGGGGGAGATACGCAGTATTTT. The gene calls are TRBV18 and TRBJ2-3, with D perhaps TRBD1 (6 bases). The CDR3 length is 15 residues. CDR1 and CDR2 (germline): KGHSH, LQKENI. The ends were cut back, 0 bases at V and 5 bases at J, with 12 bases in the middle.

This clone was counted once. CDR3 nucleotides: TGTGCCAGCAGTTTTGGTGGTACGGGGATCAACGAGCAGTACTTC. It is translated as CASSFGGTGINEQYF. The rearrangement joins TRBV28 to TRBJ2-7, with D perhaps matching TRBD2 (5 bases). This CDR3 has 15 amino acids. V lost 3 bases to trimming and J lost 5 bases, with 17 bases between them. Looked up from germline, CDR1 is MDHEN and CDR2 is SYDVKM. The whole variable domain, filled in from reference TRBV28 and TRBJ2-7, reads DVKVTQSSRYLVKRTGEKVFLECVQDMDHENMFWYRQDPGLGLRLIYFSYDVKMKEKGDIPEGYSVSREKKERFSLILESASTNQTSMYLCASSFGGTGINEQYFGPGTRLTVT.

The genes are TRBV12-1 and TRBJ2-3; TRBD2, the table's D call, was not compared with the DNA. TRBV12-1 corresponds to a pseudogene. There are 14 residues in the CDR3. In DNA form, the CDR3 reads TGTGCAGCCTTGGCGGGAGAGGAAGCAGATACGCAGTATTTT. Its translation: CAALAGEEADTQYF.

The chain joins TRBV19 to TRBJ2-1; 8 nucleotides line up with TRBD2. Trimming removed 5 bases from V and 5 bases from J; junction bases left unmatched: 11. Germline CDR1 is LNHDA and CDR2 is SQIVND (reference sequence). The CDR3 consists of 16 residues. CDR3 nucleotide sequence: TGTGCCAGTAGTTCCCCAGCGGGGGCCGCACACAATGAGCAGTTCTTC. Translation gives CASSSPAGAAHNEQFF.

This clone was counted only a few times. This chain links TRBV27 with TRBJ2-1; 13 bases match TRBD2. Looked up from germline, CDR1 is MNHEY and CDR2 is SMNVEV (reference sequence). The ends lost 9 bases at V and 7 bases at J; junction bases unmatched: 12. The CDR3 loop spans 16 amino acids. The DNA of the CDR3 is TGTGCCAGACCGGAGAGCGGACTAGCGGGAGTGAATGAGCAGTTCTTC. Amino acids: CARPESGLAGVNEQFF.

V gene TRBV6-6 combines with J gene TRBJ2-2, with D maybe TRBD1 (5 bases). CDR1 is MNHNY and CDR2 is SVGAGI in the germline V gene (reference sequence). The CDR3 covers 14 residues. Trimming pared 8 bases from V and 4 bases from J, leaving 14 bases between. CDR3 amino acids: CASGSSDSTGELFF. The CDR3 bases are TGTGCCAGCGGATCATCTGACAGCACCGGGGAGCTGTTTTTT.

The chain recombines TRBV30 with TRBJ2-3; a possible D gene is TRBD2 (5 bases). The CDR3 loop spans 15 amino acids. Per germline, CDR1 GTSNPN and CDR2 SVGIG (reference sequence). V dropped 2 bases and J dropped 2 bases, with 14 bases sitting between them. In DNA form, the CDR3 reads TGTGCCTGGAGTCCGGGCGGACTTCACACAGATACGCAGTATTTT. This encodes CAWSPGGLHTDTQYF. The whole variable domain, filled in from reference TRBV30 and TRBJ2-3, reads SQTIHQWPATLVQPVGSPLSLECTVEGTSNPNLYWYRQAAGRGLQLLFYSVGIGQISSEVPQNLSASRPQDRQFILSSKKLLLSDSGFYLCAWSPGGLHTDTQYFGPGTRLTVL.

The chain employs TRBV7-2 and TRBJ2-3; 12 bases line up with TRBD2. The CDR3 consists of 16 residues. CDR1 and CDR2 from the germline V gene are SGHTA and FQGNSA. Unmatched junction bases numbered 3, after V lost 3 bases and J lost 2 bases. CDR3 nucleotides: TGTGCCAGCAGCTTCCTAGCGGGAGGGATCACAGATACGCAGTATTTT. This sequence encodes CASSFLAGGITDTQYF. Supplemented by reference TRBV7-2 and TRBJ2-3, the full variable domain reads GAGVSQSPSNKVTEKGKDVELRCDPISGHTALYWYRQSLGQGLEFLIYFQGNSAPDKSGLPSDRFSAERTGGSVSTLTIQRTQQEDSAVYLCASSFLAGGITDTQYFGPGTRLTVL.

This chain uses TRBV7-3 with TRBJ2-5, with TRBD2 matching over 11 bases. The ends lost 5 bases at V and 1 base at J; junction bases unmatched: 0. This CDR3 spans 14 amino acids. CDR1 and CDR2 from the germline V gene are SGHTA and FQGTGA. The CDR3 loop is CASSLAGGQETQYF. The CDR3 coding sequence is TGTGCCAGCAGCCTAGCGGGAGGCCAAGAGACCCAGTACTTC.

This chain links TRBV11-3 with TRBJ2-1, with 7 bases aligning to TRBD2. V dropped 3 bases and J dropped 9; count of bases not matched to a gene: 11. The CDR3 covers 15 residues. Germline values: CDR1 SGHNT, CDR2 YENEEA. Written as DNA, the CDR3 is TGTGCCAGCAGCTTTATTTCCCAAGCGGGGACTGAGCAGTTCTTC. Amino acid sequence: CASSFISQAGTEQFF. The variable domain in full, with the rest retrieved from reference TRBV11-3 and TRBJ2-1, is EAGVVQSPRYKIIEKKQPVAFWCNPISGHNTLYWYLQNLGQGPELLIRYENEEAVDDSQLPKDRFSAERLKGVDSTLKIQPAELGDSAVYLCASSFISQAGTEQFFGPGTRLTVL.